At least ten counts were recorded for the clone carrying this T cell receptor (beta chain). Its target is not known. This CDR3 contains 13 residues. CDR1 and CDR2 (germline): ENHRY, SYGVKD. V was clipped by 3 bases and J by 11 bases, with 17 bases between them. Diagnosis used clinical symptoms, serum thyroxine, TRAb, thyroid ultrasound and orbital computed tomography. RNA transcripts served as template for amplifying TCR beta CDR3 sequences. HTBI primers primed a first-round RT-PCR, and a second-round multiplex PCR followed. Using its own MiXCR run on the multiplex PCR reads, TCRdb lists one record per CDR3 protein. The data show 150,000 to 200,000 distinct CDR3 sequences, with approximately 40% seen just once and approximately 8.9% held by the top ten. The sample is drawn from a study of Graves' ophthalmopathy and Graves' hyperthyroidism. Overall study findings and caveats: Appearing in blood as well were most expanded thyroid clonotypes above 0.001 frequency.

This chain joins TRBV10-3 and TRBJ2-7; D gene uncertain. Material for sequencing was peripheral blood. The TCR comes from a man aged 25 to 40 with Graves' ophthalmopathy. The CDR3 reads CAISDPTLPGEYF. DNA for the CDR3: TGTGCCATCAGTGACCCTACACTCCCCGGCGAGTACTTC.